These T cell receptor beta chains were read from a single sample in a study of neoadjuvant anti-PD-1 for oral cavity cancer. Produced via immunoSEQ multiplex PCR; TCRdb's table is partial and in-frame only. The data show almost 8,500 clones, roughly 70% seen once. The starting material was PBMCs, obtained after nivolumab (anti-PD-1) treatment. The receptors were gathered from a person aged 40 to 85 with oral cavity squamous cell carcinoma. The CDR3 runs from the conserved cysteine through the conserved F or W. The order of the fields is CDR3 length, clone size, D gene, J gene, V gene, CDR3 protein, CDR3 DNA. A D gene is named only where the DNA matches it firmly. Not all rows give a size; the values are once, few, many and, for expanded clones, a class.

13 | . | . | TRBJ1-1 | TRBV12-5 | CASGFNIYTEAFF | TGTGCTAGTGGTTTCAATATATACACTGAAGCTTTCTTT
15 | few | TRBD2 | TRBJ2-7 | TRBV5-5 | CASSLWTSGGRGQYF | TGTGCCAGCAGCCTGTGGACTAGCGGGGGGCGTGGGCAGTACTTC
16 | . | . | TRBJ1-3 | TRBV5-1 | CASSLEGRSHGNTIYF | TGCGCCAGCAGCTTGGAGGGCCGCTCCCATGGAAACACCATATATTTT
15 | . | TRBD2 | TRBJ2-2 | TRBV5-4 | CASSLDLAGAGELFF | TGTGCCAGCAGCTTGGACCTAGCGGGGGCCGGGGAGCTGTTTTTT
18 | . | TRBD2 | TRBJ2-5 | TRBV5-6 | CASSLGTSGGSRPETQYF | TGTGCCAGCAGCTTGGGGACTAGCGGGGGGTCCCGCCCAGAGACCCAGTACTTC
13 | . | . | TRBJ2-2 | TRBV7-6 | CASSAAQTGELFF | TGTGCCAGCAGCGCCGCGCAAACCGGGGAGCTGTTTTTT
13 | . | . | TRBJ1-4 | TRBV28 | CARLDRLNEKLFF | TGTGCCAGGTTGGACAGACTTAATGAAAAACTGTTTTTT
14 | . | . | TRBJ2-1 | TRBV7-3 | CASSLTPGYNEQFF | TGTGCCAGCAGCTTAACTCCGGGATACAATGAGCAGTTCTTC
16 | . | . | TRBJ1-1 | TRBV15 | CATSRENRGSNSEAFF | TGTGCCACCAGCAGAGAAAATAGGGGATCGAACTCTGAAGCTTTCTTT
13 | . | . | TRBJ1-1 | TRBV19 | CASRGSLDTEAFF | TGTGCCAGTAGGGGGTCCTTGGACACTGAAGCTTTCTTT
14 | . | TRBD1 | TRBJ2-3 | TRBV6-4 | CASSGTGGTDTQYF | TGTGCCAGCAGTGGAACAGGGGGCACAGATACGCAGTATTTT
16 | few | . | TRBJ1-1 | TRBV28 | CASSLTVRGPDTEAFF | TGTGCCAGCAGTTTGACGGTGAGGGGCCCGGACACTGAAGCTTTCTTT
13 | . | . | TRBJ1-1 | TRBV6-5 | CASRGIMNTEAFF | TGTGCCAGCAGGGGGATTATGAACACTGAAGCTTTCTTT
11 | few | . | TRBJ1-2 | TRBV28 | CASSSPRGYTF | TGTGCCAGCAGTTCTCCGAGAGGCTACACCTTC
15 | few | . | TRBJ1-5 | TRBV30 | CAWSGQGRSNQPQHF | TGTGCCTGGAGTGGGCAGGGTAGAAGCAATCAGCCCCAGCATTTT
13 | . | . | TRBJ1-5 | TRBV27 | CASSLVVGQPQHF | TGTGCCAGCAGTTTAGTAGTCGGTCAGCCCCAGCATTTT
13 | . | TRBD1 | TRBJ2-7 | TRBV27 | CASSRDRAYEQYF | TGTGCCAGCAGTCGGGACAGGGCCTACGAGCAGTACTTC
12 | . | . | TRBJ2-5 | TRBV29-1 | CSVVERRETQYF | TGCAGCGTTGTCGAACGACGGGAGACCCAGTACTTC
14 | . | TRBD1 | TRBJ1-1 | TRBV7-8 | CASSRRGLGTEAFF | TGTGCCAGCAGCCGCAGGGGGCTTGGAACTGAAGCTTTCTTT
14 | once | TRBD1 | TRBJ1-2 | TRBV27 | CASRMTGLDYDYTF | TGTGCCAGCAGGATGACAGGGCTCGACTATGACTACACCTTC
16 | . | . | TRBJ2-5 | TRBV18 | CASSPVGSGAPETQYF | TGTGCCAGCTCACCAGTGGGGTCAGGGGCGCCAGAGACCCAGTACTTC
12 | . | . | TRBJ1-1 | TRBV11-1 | CASSRDNRRAFF | TGTGCCAGCAGCCGGGACAACCGGCGGGCTTTCTTT
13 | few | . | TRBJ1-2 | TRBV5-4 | CASSSTGYYGYTF | TGTGCCAGCAGCTCAACAGGATACTATGGCTACACCTTC
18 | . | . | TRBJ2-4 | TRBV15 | CATSPGGIPLGAKNIQYF | TGTGCCACCAGCCCTGGAGGAATACCCCTTGGAGCCAAAAACATTCAGTACTTC
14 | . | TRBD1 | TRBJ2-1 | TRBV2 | CAIPTGQGNNEQFF | TGTGCCATTCCTACCGGACAGGGAAACAATGAGCAGTTCTTC
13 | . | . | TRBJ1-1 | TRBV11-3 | CASSRGRNTEAFF | TGTGCCAGCAGCCGCGGGAGGAACACTGAAGCTTTCTTT
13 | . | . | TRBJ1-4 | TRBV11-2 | CASSLELIGGLFF | TGTGCCAGCAGCTTAGAACTGATAGGGGGACTGTTTTTT
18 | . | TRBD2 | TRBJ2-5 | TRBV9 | CASSVAASGGALQETQYF | TGTGCCAGCAGCGTAGCGGCTAGCGGGGGGGCCCTCCAAGAGACCCAGTACTTC
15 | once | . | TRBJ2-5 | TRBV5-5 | CASSATPGLGETQYF | TGTGCCAGCAGCGCAACCCCCGGGTTGGGAGAGACCCAGTACTTC
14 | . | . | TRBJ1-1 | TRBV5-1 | CASSLGTRGFGAFF | TGCGCCAGCAGCTTGGGCACGCGGGGGTTTGGAGCTTTCTTT
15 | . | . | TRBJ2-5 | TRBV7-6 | CASSLFGSAEETQYF | TGTGCCAGCAGCTTATTTGGGTCAGCCGAAGAGACCCAGTACTTC
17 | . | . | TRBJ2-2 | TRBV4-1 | CASSPPVGRGHFGELFF | TGCGCCAGCAGCCCGCCCGTGGGGAGGGGGCATTTCGGGGAGCTGTTTTTT
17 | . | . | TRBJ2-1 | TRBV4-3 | CASSQEPPSSSYNEQFF | TGCGCCAGCAGCCAAGAGCCCCCCTCCAGCTCCTACAATGAGCAGTTCTTC
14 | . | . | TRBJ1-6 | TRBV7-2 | CASSPGGVAAPLHF | TGTGCCAGCAGCCCGGGGGGGGTCGCGGCACCCCTCCACTTT
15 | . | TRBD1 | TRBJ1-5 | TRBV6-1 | CASRTDRQGRQPQHF | TGTGCCAGCAGAACGGACAGGCAAGGAAGACAGCCCCAGCATTTT
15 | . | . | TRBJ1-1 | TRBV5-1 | CASTLNGLMNTEAFF | TGCGCCAGCACTCTTAACGGCCTGATGAACACTGAAGCTTTCTTT
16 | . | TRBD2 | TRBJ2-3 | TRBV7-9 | CASSSSAGGSSDTQYF | TGTGCCAGCAGCTCGTCCGCCGGGGGGAGTTCAGATACGCAGTATTTT
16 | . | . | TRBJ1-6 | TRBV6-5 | CASSYTGGRFNSPLHF | TGTGCCAGCAGTTATACGGGGGGGAGGTTTAATTCACCCCTCCACTTT
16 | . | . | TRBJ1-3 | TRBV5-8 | CASSLPLTGSGNTIYF | TGTGCCAGCAGCTTACCTTTGACAGGCTCTGGAAACACCATATATTTT
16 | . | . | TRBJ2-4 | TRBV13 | CASSFWGHQAKNIQYF | TGTGCCAGCAGCTTTTGGGGACACCAAGCCAAAAACATTCAGTACTTC
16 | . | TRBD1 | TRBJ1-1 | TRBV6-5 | CASSYSGLQGYTEAFF | TGTGCCAGCAGTTACTCTGGCTTACAGGGGTACACTGAAGCTTTCTTT
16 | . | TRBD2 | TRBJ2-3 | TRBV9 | CASSEILAGSVDTQYF | TGTGCCAGCAGCGAGATACTAGCGGGGAGCGTCGATACGCAGTATTTT